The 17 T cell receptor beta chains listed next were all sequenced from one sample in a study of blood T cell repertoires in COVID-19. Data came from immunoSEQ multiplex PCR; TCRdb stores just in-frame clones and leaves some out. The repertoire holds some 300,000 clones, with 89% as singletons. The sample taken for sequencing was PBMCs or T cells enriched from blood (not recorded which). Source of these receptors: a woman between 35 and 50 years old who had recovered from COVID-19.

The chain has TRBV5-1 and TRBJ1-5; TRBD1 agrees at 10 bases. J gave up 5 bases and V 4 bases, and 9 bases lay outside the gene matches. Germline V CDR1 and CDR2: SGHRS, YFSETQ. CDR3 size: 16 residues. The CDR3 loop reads CASSPGTGTGDQPQHF. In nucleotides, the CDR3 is TGCGCCAGCAGCCCAGGAACCGGGACAGGGGATCAGCCCCAGCATTTT.

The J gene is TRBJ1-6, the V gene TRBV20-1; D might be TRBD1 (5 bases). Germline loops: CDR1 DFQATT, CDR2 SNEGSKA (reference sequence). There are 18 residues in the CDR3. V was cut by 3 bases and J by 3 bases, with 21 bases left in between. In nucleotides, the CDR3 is TGCAGTGCTAGTGAGGCAGGGCGTTACTCTGACTATAATTCACCCCTCCACTTT. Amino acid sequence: CSASEAGRYSDYNSPLHF.

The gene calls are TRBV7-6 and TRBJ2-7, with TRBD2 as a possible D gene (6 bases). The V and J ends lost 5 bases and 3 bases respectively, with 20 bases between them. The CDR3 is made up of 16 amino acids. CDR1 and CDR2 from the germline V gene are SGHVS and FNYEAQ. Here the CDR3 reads CASSPTGRGNYYEQYF. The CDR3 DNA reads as TGTGCCAGCAGCCCGACTGGTCGGGGGAACTACTACGAGCAGTACTTC.

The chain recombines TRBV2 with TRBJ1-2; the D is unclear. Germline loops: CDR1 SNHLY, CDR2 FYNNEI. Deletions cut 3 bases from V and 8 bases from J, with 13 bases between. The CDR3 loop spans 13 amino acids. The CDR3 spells CASSEVRLGGYTF. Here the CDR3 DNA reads TGTGCCAGCAGTGAGGTTCGCCTCGGGGGCTACACCTTC.

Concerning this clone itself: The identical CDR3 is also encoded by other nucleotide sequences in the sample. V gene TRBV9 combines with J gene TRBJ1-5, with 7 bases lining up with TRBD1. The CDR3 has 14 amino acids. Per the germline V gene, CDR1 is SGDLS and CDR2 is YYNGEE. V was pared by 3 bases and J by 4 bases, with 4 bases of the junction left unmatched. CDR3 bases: TGTGCCAGCAGCGCGGGGACAGCTAATCAGCCCCAGCATTTT. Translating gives CASSAGTANQPQHF.

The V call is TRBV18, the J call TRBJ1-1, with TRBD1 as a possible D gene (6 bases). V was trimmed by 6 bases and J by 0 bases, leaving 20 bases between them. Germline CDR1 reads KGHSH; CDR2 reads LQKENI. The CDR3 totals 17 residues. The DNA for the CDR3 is TGTGCCAGCTCGCTAGCCGCGGGGGCGCGGATGAACACTGAAGCTTTCTTT. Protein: CASSLAAGARMNTEAFF.

The CDR3 bases are TGTGCCAGCAGCCCGACCGACAGGGCCCTCTATGGCTACACCTTC. It yields the protein CASSPTDRALYGYTF. The chain carries TRBV7-3 and TRBJ1-2; 7 positions match TRBD1. Germline V gene lookup returns CDR1 SGHTA and CDR2 FQGTGA. There are 15 residues in the CDR3. The ends lost 5 bases at V and 4 bases at J; junction bases unmatched: 10.

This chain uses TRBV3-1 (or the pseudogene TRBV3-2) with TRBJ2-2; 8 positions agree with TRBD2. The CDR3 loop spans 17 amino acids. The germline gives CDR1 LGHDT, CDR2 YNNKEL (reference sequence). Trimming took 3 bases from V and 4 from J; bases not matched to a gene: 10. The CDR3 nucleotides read TGTGCCAGCAGCCATCGTGGCGGGGGGCCGATCACCGGGGAGCTGTTTTTT. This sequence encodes CASSHRGGGPITGELFF.

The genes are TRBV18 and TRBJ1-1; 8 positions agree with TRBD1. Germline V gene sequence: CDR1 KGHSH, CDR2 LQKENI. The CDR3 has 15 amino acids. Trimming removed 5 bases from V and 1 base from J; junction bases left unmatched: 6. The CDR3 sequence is CASSSQGAANTEAFF. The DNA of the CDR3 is TGTGCCAGCTCATCGCAGGGGGCCGCGAACACTGAAGCTTTCTTT.

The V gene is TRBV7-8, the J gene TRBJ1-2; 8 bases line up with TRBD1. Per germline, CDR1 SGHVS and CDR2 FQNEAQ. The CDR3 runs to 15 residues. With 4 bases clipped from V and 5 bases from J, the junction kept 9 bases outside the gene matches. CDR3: CASSSQGDLGYGYTF. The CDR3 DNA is TGTGCCAGCAGCTCACAGGGGGATTTAGGGTATGGCTACACCTTC.

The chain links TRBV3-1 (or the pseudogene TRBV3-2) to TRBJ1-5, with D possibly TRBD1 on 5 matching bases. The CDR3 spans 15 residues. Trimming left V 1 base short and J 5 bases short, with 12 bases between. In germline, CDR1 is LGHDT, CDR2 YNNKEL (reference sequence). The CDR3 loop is CASSQVWGGDQPQHF. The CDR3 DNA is TGTGCCAGCAGCCAAGTTTGGGGGGGGGATCAGCCCCAGCATTTT.

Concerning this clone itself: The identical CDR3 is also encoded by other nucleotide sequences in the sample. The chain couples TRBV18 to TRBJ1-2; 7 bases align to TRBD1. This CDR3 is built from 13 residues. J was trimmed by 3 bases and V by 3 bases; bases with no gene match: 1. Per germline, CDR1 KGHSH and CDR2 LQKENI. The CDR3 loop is CASSPQGDYGYTF. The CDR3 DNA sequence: TGTGCCAGCTCACCCCAGGGGGACTATGGCTACACCTTC.

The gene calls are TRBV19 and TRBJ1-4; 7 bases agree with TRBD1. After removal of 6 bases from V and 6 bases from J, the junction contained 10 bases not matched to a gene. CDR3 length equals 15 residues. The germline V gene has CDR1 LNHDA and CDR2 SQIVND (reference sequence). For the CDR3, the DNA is TGTGCCAGTAGAACCGACAGGGTTGGGCATGAAAAACTGTTTTTT. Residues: CASRTDRVGHEKLFF.

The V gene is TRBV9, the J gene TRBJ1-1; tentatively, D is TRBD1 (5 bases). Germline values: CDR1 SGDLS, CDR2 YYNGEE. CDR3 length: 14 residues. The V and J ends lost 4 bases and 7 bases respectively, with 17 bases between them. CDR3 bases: TGTGCCAGCAGCCCAGGCGGGGGTCCGATTGAAGCTTTCTTT. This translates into CASSPGGGPIEAFF.

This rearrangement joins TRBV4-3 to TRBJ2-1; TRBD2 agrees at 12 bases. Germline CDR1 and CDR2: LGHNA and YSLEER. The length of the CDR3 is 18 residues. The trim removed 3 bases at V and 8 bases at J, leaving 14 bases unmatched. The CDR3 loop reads CASSQRLAGASWVHEQFF. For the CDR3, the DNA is TGCGCCAGCAGCCAGCGACTAGCGGGAGCAAGTTGGGTTCATGAGCAGTTCTTC.

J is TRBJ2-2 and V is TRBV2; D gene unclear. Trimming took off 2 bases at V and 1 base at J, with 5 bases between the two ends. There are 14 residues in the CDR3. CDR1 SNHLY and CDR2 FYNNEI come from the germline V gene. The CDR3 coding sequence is TGTGCCAGCAGTGAAACCAGGAACACCGGGGAGCTGTTTTTT. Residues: CASSETRNTGELFF.

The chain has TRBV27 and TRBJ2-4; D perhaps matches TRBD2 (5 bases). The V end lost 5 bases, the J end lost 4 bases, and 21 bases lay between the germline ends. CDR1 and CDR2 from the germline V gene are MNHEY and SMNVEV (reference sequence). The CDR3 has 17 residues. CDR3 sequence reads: CASSPLLEDGPKNIQYF. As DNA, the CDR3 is TGTGCCAGCAGTCCTCTACTGGAGGACGGGCCAAAAAACATTCAGTACTTC.